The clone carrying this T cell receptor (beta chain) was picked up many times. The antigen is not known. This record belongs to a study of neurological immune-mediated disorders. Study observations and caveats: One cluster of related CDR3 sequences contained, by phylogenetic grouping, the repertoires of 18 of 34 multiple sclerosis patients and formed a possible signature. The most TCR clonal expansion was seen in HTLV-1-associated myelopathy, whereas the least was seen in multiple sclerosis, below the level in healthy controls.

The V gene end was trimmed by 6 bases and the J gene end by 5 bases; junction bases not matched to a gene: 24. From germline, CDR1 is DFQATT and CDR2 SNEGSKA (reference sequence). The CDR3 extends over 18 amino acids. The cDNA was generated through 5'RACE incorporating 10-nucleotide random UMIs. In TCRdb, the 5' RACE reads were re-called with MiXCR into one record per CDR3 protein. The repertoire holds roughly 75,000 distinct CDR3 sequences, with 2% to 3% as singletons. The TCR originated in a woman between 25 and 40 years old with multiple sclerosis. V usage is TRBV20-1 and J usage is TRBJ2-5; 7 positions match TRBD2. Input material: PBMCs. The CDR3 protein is CSAPLLASGAVMRETQYF. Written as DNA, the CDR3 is TGCAGTGCCCCCCTTTTGGCGAGCGGGGCGGTCATGAGGGAGACCCAGTACTTC.